This T cell receptor beta chain was recorded in a study of T cells in narcolepsy. Notes on the study in general: Autoreactive clone sequences were missing from some blood memory CD4+ repertoires.

Note on this clone: Its antigen remains unidentified.

Germline V gene lookup returns CDR1 SGHVS and CDR2 FNYEAQ. There are 16 residues in the CDR3. V lost 1 base and J lost 1, with 11 bases in between. Generated by immunoSEQ multiplex PCR, the TCRdb table keeps only in-frame clones and is missing some. Of more than 10,000 clones in the sample, 90% to 95% were seen once. This chain joins TRBV7-6 and TRBJ1-5; D not resolved. Sequencing was performed on CD45RA- memory CD4+ T cells from PBMCs. The TCR sequence derives from a human donor with narcolepsy. The CDR3 region is CASSLEAGSSNQPQHF. CDR3 DNA: TGTGCCAGCAGCTTAGAGGCCGGATCCAGCAATCAGCCCCAGCATTTT. Looking up the rest from reference TRBV7-6 and TRBJ1-5 gives the full variable domain: GAGVSQSPRYKVTKRGQDVALRCDPISGHVSLYWYRQALGQGPEFLTYFNYEAQQDKSGLPNDRFSAERPEGSISTLTIQRTEQRDSAMYRCASSLEAGSSNQPQHFGDGTRLSIL.